This TCR beta chain was documented in a study of T cell responses to AZD1222 COVID-19 vaccine. Findings and limits, study-wide: Seropositivity was recorded at baseline in only 6 or 7 AZD1222 recipients. A mostly white British donor set with more females was recruited, and clonal diversity was possibly underestimated.

CDR3 length: 16 residues. CDR1 is LNHDA, CDR2 SQIVND, per germline (reference sequence). With 3 bases removed from V and 6 bases from J, the gap between germline ends came to 18 bases. The assay was immunoSEQ multiplex PCR, and TCRdb's table has in-frame clones only and misses some. The sample yields 110,000 to 150,000 clones, 88% seen once. Notes on this clone: Its antigen remains unidentified.

Analysis merged second doses at about 4 or about 12 weeks. Material: peripheral blood, obtained 28 days after the second AZD1222 dose. This sequence joins TRBV19 and TRBJ2-1; tentatively, D is TRBD1 or TRBD2 (6 bases each). This receptor was identified in an adult who received the AZD1222 COVID-19 vaccine. CDR3 loop: CASSMGGGGISNEQFF. CDR3 bases: TGTGCCAGTAGTATGGGAGGAGGGGGGATAAGCAATGAGCAGTTCTTC.